This T cell receptor beta chain emerged from a study of beta chain features in type 1 diabetes. This CDR3 has 11 amino acids. The germline gives CDR1 ENHRY, CDR2 SYGVKD. The V and J ends lost 2 bases and 6 bases respectively, with 5 bases between them. Stem cell-like memory, regulatory, central memory and naive CD4+ cells were sorted via CD45RO/CCR7/CD25/CD127/CD95/CD27. Sort purity for all populations was recorded as exceeding 98%. Expressed TCRB transcripts were sequenced because the entire RNA isolate underwent reverse transcription. Method: immunoSEQ multiplex PCR; TCRdb's copy keeps in-frame clones and lacks some. The sample has hundreds of thousands of clones; 11% to 15% are singletons. This clone has more than one count but fewer than ten. Its antigen remains unknown. Study-level findings and limits: The cDNA sequencing approach could over-represent high-TCR-expressing cells. Researchers report that Type 1 diabetes patients had moderately but significantly shorter TCRB CDR3s across all four CD4+ subsets. For TCRB rearrangement, an influence of HLA type remained unresolved here.

The sequence was obtained from a man between 18 and 35 years old with type 1 diabetes. Source material: naive CD4+ T cells from blood. V and J are TRBV10-3 and TRBJ2-7, with D unclear. The CDR3 nucleotides read TGTGCCATCAGTGAGGGGCGCGAGCAGTACTTC. Translation gives CAISEGREQYF.